Detailed here is one TCR beta chain. This entry comes from a study of blood T cell repertoires in COVID-19. Study summary: COVID-19 samples, acute and convalescent, were from the United States, Italy and Spain. The analysed material was cDNA or gDNA that came from T cells, B-cell-depleted T cells, or PBMCs.

Seattle patient enrollment occurred during active infection, with longitudinal follow-up thereafter. With 4 bases removed from V and 4 bases from J, the gap between germline ends came to 14 bases. Germline V lookup: CDR1 ENHRY, CDR2 SYGVKD. CDR3 size: 15 residues. Authors' analysis steps: Estimated nucleated cell counts came from reference gene primer amplification. Sequenced by immunoSEQ multiplex PCR; TCRdb stores in-frame clones only, minus some. V, J and clone size are those of that table, while D and trimming were read from the DNA. The sample records approximately 180,000 clones, 81% being singletons.

The sample was peripheral blood. The clonotype comes from an elderly woman with COVID-19, enrolled during active disease. The chain joins TRBV10-3 to TRBJ2-1; D possibly corresponds to TRBD2 (6 bases). CDR3: CAISVLVADYNEQFF. Written as DNA, the CDR3 is TGTGCCATCAGTGTTTTGGTAGCGGATTACAATGAGCAGTTCTTC.